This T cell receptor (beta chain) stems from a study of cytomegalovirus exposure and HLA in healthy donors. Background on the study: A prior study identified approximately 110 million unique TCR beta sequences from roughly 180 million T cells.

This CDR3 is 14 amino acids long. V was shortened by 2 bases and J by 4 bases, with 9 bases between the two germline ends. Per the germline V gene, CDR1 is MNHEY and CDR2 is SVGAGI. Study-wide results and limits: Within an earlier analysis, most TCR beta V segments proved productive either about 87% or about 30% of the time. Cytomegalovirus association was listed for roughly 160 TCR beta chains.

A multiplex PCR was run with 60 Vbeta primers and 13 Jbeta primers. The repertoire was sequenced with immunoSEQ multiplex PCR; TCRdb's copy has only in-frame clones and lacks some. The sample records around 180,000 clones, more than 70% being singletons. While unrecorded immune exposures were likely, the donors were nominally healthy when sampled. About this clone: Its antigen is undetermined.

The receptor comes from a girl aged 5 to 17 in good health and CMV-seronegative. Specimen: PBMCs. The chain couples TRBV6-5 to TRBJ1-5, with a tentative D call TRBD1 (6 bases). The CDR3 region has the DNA TGTGCCAGCAGTTACGGGGGCCAAAATCAGCCCCAGCATTTT. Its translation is CASSYGGQNQPQHF.